This T cell receptor beta chain was profiled in a study of cytomegalovirus exposure and HLA in healthy donors. Study background: Previous work identified 95 million to 120 million unique TCR beta sequences from roughly 180 million T cells.

The ends were cut back, 0 bases at V and 5 bases at J, with 16 bases in the middle. Looked up from germline, CDR1 is LNHNV and CDR2 is YYDKDF (reference sequence). The CDR3 loop spans 16 amino acids. This clone was recorded a few times. The antigen is unknown. The PCR employed 60 Vbeta primers together with 13 Jbeta primers. TCRdb's table, derived via immunoSEQ multiplex PCR, lists solely in-frame clones and lacks some. The data show about 160,000 clones, roughly 80% seen once. Study observations and caveats: The authors assumed roughly uniform sequencing depth across donors for presence/absence analyses.

Nominally healthy donors provided the samples, though records likely missed some immune exposures. The sequence came from a young woman in good health and CMV-seropositive. The chain joins TRBV15 to TRBJ2-5; possible D gene TRBD2, 6 bases. Sequencing used PBMCs. The CDR3 nucleotides are TGTGCCACCAGCAGAGATCGAGGAGGGGCTGGGGAGACCCAGTACTTC. This gives the protein CATSRDRGGAGETQYF.